The present entry profiles one TCR beta chain with its context. Its antigen is currently unknown. Single viable CD3+CD4+CD8-CD45RO+ cells were sorted as the memory CD4+ T cells. Donors' CMV status reflects serum IgG against pp150, pp28, p38, p52. Trimming cost V 3 bases and J 8 bases; bases outside gene matches: 6. This CDR3 comprises 16 residues. Looked up from germline, CDR1 is SGHAT and CDR2 is FQNNGV. Per the authors' pipeline: Out-of-frame sequences were removed, leaving about 2,300,000 distinct TCRbeta sequences. This table comes from immunoSEQ multiplex PCR, and its TCRdb copy is limited to in-frame clones, with some not included. For V, J and clone size, that table is used; D and trimming come from the DNA. The table shows under 55,000 clones, with more than 70% occurring only once. This record comes from a study of memory CD4+ T cells and cytomegalovirus serostatus. Study-level points and caveats: A US-trained random forest predicted CMV serostatus with median AUC around 0.92.

The sample comprised memory CD4+ T cells from blood. The V call is TRBV11-2, the J call TRBJ2-1; 14 nucleotides align to TRBD2. The TCR was taken from an adult in good health and CMV-seropositive. The CDR3 reads CASSLGLAGDLDEQFF. CDR3 nucleotides: TGTGCCAGCAGCTTGGGACTAGCGGGAGATTTGGATGAGCAGTTCTTC.